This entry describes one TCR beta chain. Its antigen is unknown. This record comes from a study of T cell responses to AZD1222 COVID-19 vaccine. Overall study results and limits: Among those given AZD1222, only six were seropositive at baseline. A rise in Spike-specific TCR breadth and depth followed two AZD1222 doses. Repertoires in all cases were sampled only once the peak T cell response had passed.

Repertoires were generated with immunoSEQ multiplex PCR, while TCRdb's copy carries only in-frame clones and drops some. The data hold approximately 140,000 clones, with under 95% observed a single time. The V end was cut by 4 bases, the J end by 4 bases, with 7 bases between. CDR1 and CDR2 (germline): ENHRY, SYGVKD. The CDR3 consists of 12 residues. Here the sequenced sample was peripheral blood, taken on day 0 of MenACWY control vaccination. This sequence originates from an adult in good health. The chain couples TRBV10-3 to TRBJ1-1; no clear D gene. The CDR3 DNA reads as TGTGCCATCAGTGTAAGAGGCACTGAAGCTTTCTTT. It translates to CAISVRGTEAFF.